This T cell receptor beta chain was identified during a study of OX40 agonist ivuxolimab in advanced cancers. At the level of the study: Patients undergoing dose escalation presented with hepatocellular carcinoma, melanoma, renal cell or head and neck cancer. Study-wide findings and caveats: At doses 0.1 to 3.0 mg/kg, CD4+ and CD8+ clones expanded. It was also the case that some nonresponders had low normalized T-cell clonal expansion. Among expanded peripheral T cells, antigen specificity went undetermined.

Germline V gene sequence: CDR1 SGHNT, CDR2 YENEEA. CDR3 size: 11 residues. Losses at the gene ends were 5 bases for V and 13 bases for J; bases not matched to a gene: 5. Sequencing was performed with immunoSEQ multiplex PCR; in TCRdb, only in-frame clones are kept and a portion is missing. The sample yields around 50,000 clones, 70% to 90% seen once. Worth noting for this clone: Its target is not known.

The clonotype comes from an adult with an advanced solid tumor such as melanoma, head and neck, liver or kidney cancer. The sample here was CD4+ or CD8+ T cells sorted from blood, taken in a trial of the OX40 agonist ivuxolimab. The chain joins TRBV11-3 to TRBJ2-1; 7 bases are a match to TRBD2. Here the CDR3 DNA reads TGTGCCAGCAGCCTCAGCGGGAATCAGTTCTTC. Its protein product is CASSLSGNQFF.